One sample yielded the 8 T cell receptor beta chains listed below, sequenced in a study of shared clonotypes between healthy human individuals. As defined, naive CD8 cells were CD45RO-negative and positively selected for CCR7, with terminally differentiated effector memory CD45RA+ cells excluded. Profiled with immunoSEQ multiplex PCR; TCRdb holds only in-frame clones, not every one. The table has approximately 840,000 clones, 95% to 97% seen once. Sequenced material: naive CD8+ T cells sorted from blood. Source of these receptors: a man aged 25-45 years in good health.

CDR3 amino acids: CSVVGLAGVNQETQYF. In nucleotides, the CDR3 is TGCAGCGTTGTCGGGCTAGCGGGAGTAAACCAAGAGACCCAGTACTTC. This chain links TRBV29-1 with TRBJ2-5, with 10 bases fitting TRBD2. The V segment lost 4 bases and the J segment 0 bases; nucleotides outside the gene matches: 8. Germline CDR1 SQVTM, CDR2 ANQGSEA. This CDR3 spans 16 amino acids.

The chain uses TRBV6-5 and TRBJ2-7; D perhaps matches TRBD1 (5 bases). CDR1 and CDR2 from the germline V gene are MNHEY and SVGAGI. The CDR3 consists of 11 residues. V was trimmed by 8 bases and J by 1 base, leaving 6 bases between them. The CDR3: CASRQSYEQYF. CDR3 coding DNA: TGTGCCAGCCGACAGTCCTACGAGCAGTACTTC.

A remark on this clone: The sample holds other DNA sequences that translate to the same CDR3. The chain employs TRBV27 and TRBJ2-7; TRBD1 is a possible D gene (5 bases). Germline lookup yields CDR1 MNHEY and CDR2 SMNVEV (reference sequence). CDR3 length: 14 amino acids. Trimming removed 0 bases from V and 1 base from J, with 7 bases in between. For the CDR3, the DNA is TGTGCCAGCAGTTTATCCAGGGTATCCTACGAGCAGTACTTC. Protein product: CASSLSRVSYEQYF.

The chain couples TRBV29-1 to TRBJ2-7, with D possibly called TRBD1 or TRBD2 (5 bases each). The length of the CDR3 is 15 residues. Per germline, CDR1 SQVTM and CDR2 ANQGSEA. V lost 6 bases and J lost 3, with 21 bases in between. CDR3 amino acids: CSVGRGQANYYEQYF. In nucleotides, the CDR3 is TGCAGCGTAGGCCGGGGCCAGGCGAATTACTACGAGCAGTACTTC.

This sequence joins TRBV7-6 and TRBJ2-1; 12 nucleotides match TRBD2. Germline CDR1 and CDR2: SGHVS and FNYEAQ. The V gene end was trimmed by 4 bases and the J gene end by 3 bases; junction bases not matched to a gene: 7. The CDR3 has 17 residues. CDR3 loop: CASSSLTSGSNYNEQFF. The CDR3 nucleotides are TGTGCCAGCAGCTCCTTGACTAGCGGGAGCAACTACAATGAGCAGTTCTTC.

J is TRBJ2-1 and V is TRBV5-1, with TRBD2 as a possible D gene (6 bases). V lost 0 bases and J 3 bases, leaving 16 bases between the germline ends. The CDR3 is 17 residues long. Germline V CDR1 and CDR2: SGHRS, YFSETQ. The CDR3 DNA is TGCGCCAGCAGCTTGGGGCTCGGGACTGCGAGCTACAATGAGCAGTTCTTC. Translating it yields CASSLGLGTASYNEQFF.

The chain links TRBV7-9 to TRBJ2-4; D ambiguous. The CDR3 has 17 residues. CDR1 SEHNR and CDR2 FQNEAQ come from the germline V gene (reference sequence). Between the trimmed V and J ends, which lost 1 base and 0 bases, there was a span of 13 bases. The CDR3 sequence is CASSLGPHSQAKNIQYF. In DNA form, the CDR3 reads TGTGCCAGCAGCTTAGGTCCTCACAGTCAAGCCAAAAACATTCAGTACTTC.

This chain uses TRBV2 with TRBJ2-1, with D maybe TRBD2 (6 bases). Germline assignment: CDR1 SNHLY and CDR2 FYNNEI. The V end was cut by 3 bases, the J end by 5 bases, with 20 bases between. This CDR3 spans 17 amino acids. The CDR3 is CASSEQQADRLDNEQFF. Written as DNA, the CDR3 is TGTGCCAGCAGTGAGCAGCAGGCAGACAGACTAGACAATGAGCAGTTCTTC.